This T cell receptor beta chain was sequenced for a study of vaccination and CD4 T cells after COVID-19. Study-wide background: The cells in question were stimulated using overlapping spike peptides derived from SARS-CoV-2, HCoV-NL63, HCoV-OC43 and HCoV-229E. No peptide, an HIV-1 Nef pool, or a CEFX pool was what each control culture received.

The treatment denotes: approximately nine-day PBMC culture with coronavirus spike peptide pools or control peptides (ViraFEST assay). Half of the medium was exchanged for fresh IL-2 medium, first on day 3 and then on day 7. The J segment lost 3 bases and the V segment lost 6 bases, leaving 1 base of the junction unmatched. The germline V gene encodes CDR1 LNHDA and CDR2 SQIVND (reference sequence). This CDR3 spans 13 amino acids. As concerns this clonotype: Its target is not known.

The study sequenced cultured CD4+ T cell DNA using the Oncomine TCR Beta short-read assay. TCRdb ran MiXCR on the PCR reads and lists one entry per CDR3 protein. The data hold under 25,000 distinct CDR3 sequences, with around 47% observed a single time. Material: CD4+ T cells from blood, cultured in vitro, obtained before SARS-CoV-2 vaccination. The V gene is TRBV19, the J gene TRBJ1-1; 10 bases align to TRBD1. This clonotype was sampled from a human donor who had recovered from COVID-19. The CDR3 sequence is CASRGTGDTEAFF. CDR3 DNA: TGTGCCAGTAGGGGGACAGGGGACACTGAAGCTTTCTTT.